This T cell receptor beta chain was sequenced during a study of cytomegalovirus exposure and HLA in healthy donors. The V gene end was trimmed by 0 bases and the J gene end by 7 bases; junction bases not matched to a gene: 4. The CDR3 runs to 16 residues. CDR1 SGHVS and CDR2 FQNEAQ come from the germline V gene. In the PCR, 60 Vbeta and 13 Jbeta primers were used. Clones were read by immunoSEQ multiplex PCR, and TCRdb kept only the in-frame ones, dropping some. Of about 100,000 clones detected, over 75% appear once; the ten largest clones hold about 5.4%. Although they were nominally healthy when sampled, donors likely had unrecorded immune exposures.

Sequenced input: PBMCs. The chain has TRBV7-8 and TRBJ1-4; 11 positions agree with TRBD1. The clonotype was recovered from a woman aged 18-29 years in good health and CMV-seropositive. CDR3 in DNA: TGTGCCAGCAGCTTAGCCCGGACAGGGGGCACTGAAAAACTGTTTTTT. It translates to CASSLARTGGTEKLFF.